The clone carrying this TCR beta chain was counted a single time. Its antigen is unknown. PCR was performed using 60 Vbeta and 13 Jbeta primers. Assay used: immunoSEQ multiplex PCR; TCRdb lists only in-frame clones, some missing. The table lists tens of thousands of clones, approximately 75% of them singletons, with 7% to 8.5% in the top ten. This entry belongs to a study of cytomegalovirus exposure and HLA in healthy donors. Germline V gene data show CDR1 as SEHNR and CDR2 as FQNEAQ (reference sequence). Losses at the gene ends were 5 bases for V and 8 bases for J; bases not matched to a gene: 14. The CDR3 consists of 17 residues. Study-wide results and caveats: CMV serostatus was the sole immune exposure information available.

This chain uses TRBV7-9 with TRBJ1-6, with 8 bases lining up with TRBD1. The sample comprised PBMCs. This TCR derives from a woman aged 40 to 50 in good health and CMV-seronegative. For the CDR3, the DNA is TGTGCCAGCAGCCCAAGTACCGGGACAGGATCCTATTCACCCCTCCACTTT. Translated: CASSPSTGTGSYSPLHF.